A selection of T cell receptor beta chains follows, all from one sample in a study of blood T cells in healthy people across ages. TCRdb reanalysed the 5' RACE reads using MiXCR and keeps one entry per CDR3 protein. The top ten hold approximately 4% of the sample, which has about 720,000 distinct CDR3 sequences, approximately 25% seen once. In addition, the sample was reused for a study of T cells of mothers and their children.

Sequencing was performed on blood. These receptors all stem from a boy aged 5-17 years in good health. Both conserved end residues are part of each CDR3. The D gene is left open where the match is weak. Not all rows give a size; the values are once, few, many and, for expanded clones, a class.

d_gene	j_gene	abundance	v_gene	CDR3nt	CDR3aa
TRBD2	TRBJ2-1	few	TRBV5-1	TGCGCCAGCAGCGGAGGGTTCGGGGAGGGATCCTACAATGAGCAGTTCTTC	CASSGGFGEGSYNEQFF
-	TRBJ2-6	-	TRBV20-1	TGCAGTGCTACGAACCTACACTCTGGGGCCAACGTCCTGACTTTC	CSATNLHSGANVLTF
-	TRBJ2-7	-	TRBV19	TGTGCCAGTAGTCCTTCCAGACGGGGAATGGCCTACGAGCAGTACTTC	CASSPSRRGMAYEQYF
-	TRBJ1-4	-	TRBV27	TGTGCCAGCAGTTCTAGGGTTTGGGATGAAAAACTGTTTTTT	CASSSRVWDEKLFF
-	TRBJ1-3	few	TRBV4-3	TGCGCCAGCAGCCAAGATCTCAGGCGCTCTGGAAGCACCATATATTTT	CASSQDLRRSGSTIYF
-	TRBJ2-7	-	TRBV5-5	TGTGCCAGCAGCTTGGGTCAGTCACTATACGAGCAGTACTTC	CASSLGQSLYEQYF
-	TRBJ2-7	few	TRBV5-5	TGTGCCAGCAGCTCGGGGTGGGCAGGGAGCGAGCAGTACTTC	CASSSGWAGSEQYF
-	TRBJ1-2	few	TRBV13	TGTGCCAGCAGCTTTCGCACGGAGACCTCGCCCTATGGCTACACCTTC	CASSFRTETSPYGYTF
-	TRBJ2-5	-	TRBV20-1	TGCAGTGCTAGAGACGTCCCTGCTAACGGGGAGACAGAGACCCAGTACTTC	CSARDVPANGETETQYF
TRBD2	TRBJ2-7	-	TRBV20-1	TGCAGTGCTAGAGACGAGCGAGCGGGAAGGTCCTACGAGCAGTACTTC	CSARDERAGRSYEQYF
-	TRBJ2-1	-	TRBV6-2/TRBV6-3	TGTGCCAGCAGTTACGCTGTCCCCTTGTACAATGAGCAGTTCTTC	CASSYAVPLYNEQFF
-	TRBJ1-1	many	TRBV12-3/TRBV12-4	TGTGCCAGCAGTTTACAGCGGATGAACACTGAAGCTTTCTTT	CASSLQRMNTEAFF
TRBD2	TRBJ2-4	few	TRBV29-1	TGCAGCGTTAGCGGGATAGGAGCCAAAAACATTCAGTACTTC	CSVSGIGAKNIQYF
TRBD2	TRBJ2-5	few	TRBV7-8	TGTGCCAGCAGCTGGACTAGCGGGAGAGTGGAGACCCAGTACTTC	CASSWTSGRVETQYF
TRBD1	TRBJ1-1	-	TRBV11-2	TGTGCCAGCAGCCGGACAGGGAGTGAAGCTTTCTTT	CASSRTGSEAFF
TRBD1	TRBJ1-2	-	TRBV6-2/TRBV6-3	TGTGCCATCGGAGGGACAGGTGTCTTCGGCTACACCTTC	CAIGGTGVFGYTF
-	TRBJ2-7	few	TRBV7-2	TGTGCCAGCAGCTTAGCGGCCGGGGACTACGAGCAGTACTTC	CASSLAAGDYEQYF
TRBD2	TRBJ2-7	medium-sized	TRBV7-3	TGTGCCAGCAGTTCGCTAGCGGGTCCCTACGAGCAGTACTTC	CASSSLAGPYEQYF
-	TRBJ2-7	-	TRBV7-2	TGTGCCAGCAGCTCCCGACCTGGACTAACCTACGAGCAGTACTTC	CASSSRPGLTYEQYF
-	TRBJ1-4	few	TRBV2	TGTGCCAGCAGCCTTACCCGGGGCCAAAGTGAAAAACTGTTTTTT	CASSLTRGQSEKLFF
TRBD2	TRBJ2-4	-	TRBV20-1	TGCAGTGCTAGGGCGGGAGCGGCCAAAAACATTCAGTACTTC	CSARAGAAKNIQYF
TRBD2	TRBJ2-5	few	TRBV7-6	TGTGCCAGCAGCCCAGACGGGACTAGCGGGTGGGAGACCCAGTACTTC	CASSPDGTSGWETQYF
TRBD1	TRBJ2-7	-	TRBV20-1	TGCAGTGCTAGGAACCGACAGGGGGGCTACGAGCAGTACTTC	CSARNRQGGYEQYF
-	TRBJ2-7	-	TRBV5-1	TGCGCCAGCAGCTTGGGAGGTTCAGCGGGTACCTACGAGCAGTACTTC	CASSLGGSAGTYEQYF
TRBD2	TRBJ2-7	-	TRBV7-9	TGTGCCAGCAGCTTAGCGCGGGAGCGGGAGGGCTCCTACGAGCAGTACTTC	CASSLAREREGSYEQYF
-	TRBJ1-4	-	TRBV15	TGTGCCACCAGCAGAGCGGACGATGAAAAACTGTTTTTT	CATSRADDEKLFF
-	TRBJ2-7	-	TRBV20-1	TGCAGTGCTAGGCGGGCCGGGGCGGGCGGGCAGTACTTC	CSARRAGAGGQYF
-	TRBJ1-2	-	TRBV9	TGTGCCAGCAGGAGGGAAACACCTCTCAACTATGGCTACACCTTC	CASRRETPLNYGYTF
TRBD1	TRBJ1-2	-	TRBV5-4	TGTGCCAGCAGCCCTGGGCCTACAGGGGCATATGGCTACACCTTC	CASSPGPTGAYGYTF
TRBD1	TRBJ1-1	few	TRBV4-3	TGCGCCAGCAGCCAAACTGGACAGGGTGACACTGAAGCTTTCTTT	CASSQTGQGDTEAFF
TRBD1	TRBJ2-7	many	TRBV9	TGTGCCAGCAGCTCTACCGGGACAGGATCCTACGAGCAGTACTTC	CASSSTGTGSYEQYF
-	TRBJ1-4	-	TRBV7-2	TGTGCCAGCAGCTTTACATGGCCCGACCAACATGAAAAACTGTTTTTT	CASSFTWPDQHEKLFF
-	TRBJ2-1	-	TRBV28	TGTGCCAGCAGCCGGGCCGGGGACTACAATGAGCAGTTCTTC	CASSRAGDYNEQFF
-	TRBJ1-2	few	TRBV7-2	TGTGCCAGCAGCCGTTCGGGGGCCGACTATGGCTACACCTTC	CASSRSGADYGYTF
TRBD2	TRBJ2-7	-	TRBV28	TGTGCCAGCAGTTTGGGAACGTCGACTAGCGGTTACGAGCAGTACTTC	CASSLGTSTSGYEQYF
-	TRBJ2-7	-	TRBV28	TGTGCCAGCCTCCTAGGAGGAACCTACGAGCAGTACTTC	CASLLGGTYEQYF
-	TRBJ2-4	-	TRBV4-1	TGCGCCAGCAGCCAAGGGGAGGCCAAAAACATTCAGTACTTC	CASSQGEAKNIQYF
-	TRBJ2-7	-	TRBV30	TGTGCCTGGAGTGTTAGGGGGGACTACGAGCAGTACTTC	CAWSVRGDYEQYF
TRBD2	TRBJ2-1	-	TRBV27	TGTGCCAGCAGTTTATTTTTTCGGGCTAGCGGGTCTTACAATGAGCAGTTCTTC	CASSLFFRASGSYNEQFF
-	TRBJ2-5	few	TRBV12-3/TRBV12-4	TGTGCCAGCTCCAGGGGGGGCTCACAAGAGACCCAGTACTTC	CASSRGGSQETQYF
TRBD2	TRBJ2-1	few	TRBV10-2	TGCGCCAGCTTAGGACTAGCGGGAGGTTCCAATGAGCAGTTCTTC	CASLGLAGGSNEQFF
-	TRBJ2-2	few	TRBV20-1	TGCAGTGCTAGAAACCCTTTAACAGTGAACACCGGGGAGCTGTTTTTT	CSARNPLTVNTGELFF
-	TRBJ2-6	-	TRBV6-5	TGTGCCAGCAAATTAAGGCCAGGGGCAGGGGCCAACGTCCTGACTTTC	CASKLRPGAGANVLTF